This T cell receptor beta chain is from a study of CD8 T cells in ankylosing spondylitis. Library preparation for TCR beta used quantitative 5'-RACE with molecular barcodes. Each CDR3 protein gets one entry after TCRdb re-called the 5' RACE reads with MiXCR. The sample consists of around 340,000 distinct CDR3 sequences, roughly 14% of them appearing once. The CDR3 runs 11 residues. The germline V and J ends were trimmed by 3 bases and 7 bases, with 7 bases remaining between them. Germline assignment: CDR1 SQVTM and CDR2 ANQGSEA. This chain joins TRBV29-1 and TRBJ2-1; D gene ambiguous. This sequence originates from a male donor with ankylosing spondylitis or in good health (not recorded which). Sequenced: blood, either unsorted or a sorted T cell fraction (not recorded which). This chain's CDR3 is CSVDSLNEQFF. In nucleotides, the CDR3 is TGCAGCGTTGATTCCCTTAATGAGCAGTTCTTC.